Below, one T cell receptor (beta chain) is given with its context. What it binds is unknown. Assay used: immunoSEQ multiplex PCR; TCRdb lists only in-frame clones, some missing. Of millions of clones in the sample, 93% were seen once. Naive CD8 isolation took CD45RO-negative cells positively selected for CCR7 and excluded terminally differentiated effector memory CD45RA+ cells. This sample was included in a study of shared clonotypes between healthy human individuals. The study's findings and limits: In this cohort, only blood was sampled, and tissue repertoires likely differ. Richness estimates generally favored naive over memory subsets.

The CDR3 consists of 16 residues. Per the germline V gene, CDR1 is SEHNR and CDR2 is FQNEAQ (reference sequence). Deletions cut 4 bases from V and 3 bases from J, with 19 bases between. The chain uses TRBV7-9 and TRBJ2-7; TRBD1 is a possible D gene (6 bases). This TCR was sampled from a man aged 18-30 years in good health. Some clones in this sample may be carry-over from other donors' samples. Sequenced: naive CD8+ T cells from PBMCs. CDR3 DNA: TGTGCCAGCAGCTCGGAAGATTACAGGGCCGGCTACGAGCAGTACTTC. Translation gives CASSSEDYRAGYEQYF.